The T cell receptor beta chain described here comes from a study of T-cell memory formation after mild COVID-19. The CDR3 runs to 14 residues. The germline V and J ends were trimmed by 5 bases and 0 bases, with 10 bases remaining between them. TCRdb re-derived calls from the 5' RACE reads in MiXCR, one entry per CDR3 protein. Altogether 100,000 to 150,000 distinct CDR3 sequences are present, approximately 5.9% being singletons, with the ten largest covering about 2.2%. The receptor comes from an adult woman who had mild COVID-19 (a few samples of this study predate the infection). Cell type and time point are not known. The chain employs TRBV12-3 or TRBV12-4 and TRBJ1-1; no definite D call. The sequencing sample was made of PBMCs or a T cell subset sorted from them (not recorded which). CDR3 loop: CASSPDGLNTEAFF. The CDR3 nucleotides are TGTGCCAGCAGTCCGGACGGGTTGAACACTGAAGCTTTCTTT.